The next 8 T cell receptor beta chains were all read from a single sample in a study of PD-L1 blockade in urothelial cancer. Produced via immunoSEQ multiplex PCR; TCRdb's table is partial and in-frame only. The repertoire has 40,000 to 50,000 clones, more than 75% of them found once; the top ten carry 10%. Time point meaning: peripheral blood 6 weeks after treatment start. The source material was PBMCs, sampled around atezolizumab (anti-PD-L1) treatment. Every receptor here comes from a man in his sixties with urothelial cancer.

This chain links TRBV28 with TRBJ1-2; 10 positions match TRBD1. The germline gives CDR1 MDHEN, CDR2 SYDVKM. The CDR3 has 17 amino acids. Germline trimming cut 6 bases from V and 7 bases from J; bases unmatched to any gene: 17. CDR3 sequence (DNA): TGTGCCAGCAGCCTCGGGCGACCGGGACAGGGGACAGGTGGCTACACCTTC. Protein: CASSLGRPGQGTGGYTF.

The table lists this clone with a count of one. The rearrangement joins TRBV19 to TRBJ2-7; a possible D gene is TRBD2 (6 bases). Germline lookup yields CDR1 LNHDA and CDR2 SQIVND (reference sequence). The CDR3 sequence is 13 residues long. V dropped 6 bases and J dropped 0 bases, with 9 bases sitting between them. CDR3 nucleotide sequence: TGTGCCAGTAGCCCGACTAGCTCCTACGAGCAGTACTTC. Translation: CASSPTSSYEQYF.

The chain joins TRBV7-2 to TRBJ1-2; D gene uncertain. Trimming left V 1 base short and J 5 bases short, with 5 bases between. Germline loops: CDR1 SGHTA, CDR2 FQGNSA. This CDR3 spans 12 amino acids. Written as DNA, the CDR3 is TGTGCCAGCAGCTTAGATCTATATGGCTACACCTTC. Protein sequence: CASSLDLYGYTF.

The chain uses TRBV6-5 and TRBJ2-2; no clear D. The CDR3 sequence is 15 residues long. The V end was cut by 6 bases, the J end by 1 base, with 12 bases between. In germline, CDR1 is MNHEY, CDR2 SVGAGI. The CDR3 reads CASSKNLRNTGELFF. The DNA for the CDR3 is TGTGCCAGCAGCAAAAATCTTAGGAACACCGGGGAGCTGTTTTTT.

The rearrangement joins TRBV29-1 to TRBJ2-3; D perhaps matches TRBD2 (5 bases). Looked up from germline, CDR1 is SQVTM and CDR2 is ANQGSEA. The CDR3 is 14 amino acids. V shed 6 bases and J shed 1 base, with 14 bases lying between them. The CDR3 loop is CSVELGSRTDTQYF. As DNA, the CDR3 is TGCAGCGTGGAACTAGGGAGCCGCACAGATACGCAGTATTTT.

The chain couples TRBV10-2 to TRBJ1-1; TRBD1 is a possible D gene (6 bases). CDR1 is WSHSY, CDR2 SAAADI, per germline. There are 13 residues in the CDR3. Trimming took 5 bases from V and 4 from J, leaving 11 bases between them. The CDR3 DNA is TGCGCCAGCAGTCGAGCAGGGGCCACTGAAGCTTTCTTT. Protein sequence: CASSRAGATEAFF.

The CDR3 loop is CASSLGLAGGDNEQFF. CDR3 coding DNA: TGTGCCAGCAGCTTGGGCCTAGCGGGGGGGGACAATGAGCAGTTCTTC. This chain connects TRBV7-8 to TRBJ2-1; TRBD2 agrees at 12 bases. The CDR3 is made up of 16 amino acids. Germline values: CDR1 SGHVS, CDR2 FQNEAQ. Trimming cost V 3 bases and J 5 bases; bases outside gene matches: 5.

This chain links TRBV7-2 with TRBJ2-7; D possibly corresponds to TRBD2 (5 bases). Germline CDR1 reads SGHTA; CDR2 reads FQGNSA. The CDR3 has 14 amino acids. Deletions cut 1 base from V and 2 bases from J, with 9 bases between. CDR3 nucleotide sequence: TGTGCCAGCAGCTTAGAGCGGTCTACCTACGAGCAGTACTTC. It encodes CASSLERSTYEQYF.